This TCR beta chain was recorded in a study of T cells in Graves' hyperthyroidism and ophthalmopathy. General observations from the study: In validation, the model predicted ophthalmopathy. These predictions came a median about 6.5 months before onset. Most clonotypes that expanded in the thyroid above 0.001 also showed up in blood. Ophthalmopathy and stable hyperthyroidism were told apart by a 13 V-J model.

Researchers took RNA transcripts and amplified the TCR beta CDR3 regions from them. The TCR CDR3 first-round RT-PCR relied on the HTBI primer set. TCRdb re-analysed the multiplex PCR reads in MiXCR, keeping a single row per CDR3 protein. The table includes 660,000 or so distinct CDR3 sequences, nearly 45% detected once. CDR1 is SQVTM and CDR2 is ANQGSEA in the germline V gene. Unmatched junction bases numbered 5, after V lost 7 bases and J lost 2 bases. This CDR3 is 12 amino acids long. A remark on this clonotype: Its antigen is not known.

Lactation, pregnancy, other autoimmune disease or uncontrolled infection excluded patients. The source of this sequence is an adult man with Graves' disease, either hyperthyroidism or ophthalmopathy (not recorded which). The specimen was peripheral blood or thyroid tissue (not recorded which). V is TRBV29-1 and J is TRBJ2-7; the match to TRBD2 covers 7 bases. As DNA, the CDR3 is TGCAGCGCTGGACTAGTACCCTACGAGCAGTACTTC. Protein sequence: CSAGLVPYEQYF.